This T cell receptor (beta chain) was obtained from a study of blood T cell repertoires in COVID-19. Study-wide context: COVID-19 samples collected from the United States, Italy and Spain covered acute and convalescent phases. Sources were T cells, B-cell-depleted T cells, or PBMCs; the material itself was cDNA or gDNA.

Original analysis: Reference gene primer amplification gave estimated nucleated cell counts. Libraries were prepared by immunoSEQ multiplex PCR; TCRdb keeps only in-frame clonotypes and omits some of them. That table is the source of V, J and clone size, and D and trimming were worked out from the DNA. This table holds about 300,000 clones, roughly four fifths found once. Sequencing was performed on peripheral blood. This receptor was obtained from a woman aged 50 to 65 who had recovered from COVID-19.

The CDR3 sequence: CATWSDRRRQFF. CDR3 DNA sequence: TGTGCCACTTGGTCAGACAGACGGCGGCAGTTCTTC. This chain joins TRBV27 and TRBJ2-1, with D tentatively TRBD1 (5 bases). CDR1 and CDR2 (germline): MNHEY, SMNVEV (reference sequence). The length of the CDR3 is 12 residues. With 10 bases removed from V and 12 bases from J, the gap between germline ends came to 19 bases.